This passage covers 16 T cell receptor beta chains from one sample sequenced in a study of T cell repertoires and HLA-DP antigens. These TCRs' antigens remain unknown. Generated by immunoSEQ multiplex PCR, the TCRdb table keeps only in-frame clones and is missing some. In the table there are roughly 110,000 clones, 80% to 95% of which are singletons. Sequencing used CD4+ T cells from PBMCs. These receptors were taken from a young woman in good health and CMV-seronegative.

The chain couples TRBV7-2 to TRBJ2-1; 11 nucleotides line up with TRBD2. There are 16 residues in the CDR3. After removal of 3 bases from V and 7 bases from J, the junction contained 8 bases not matched to a gene. Germline V lookup: CDR1 SGHTA, CDR2 FQGNSA. CDR3 DNA: TGTGCCAGCAGCTTGGCAACTAGCGGGGGAGGGAATGAGCAGTTCTTC. Amino acid sequence: CASSLATSGGGNEQFF.

The rearrangement links TRBV11-2 to TRBJ2-5; tentative D call: TRBD2 (5 bases). This CDR3 is 14 amino acids long. Trimming removed 5 bases from V and 4 bases from J, with 14 bases in between. Germline V lookup: CDR1 SGHAT, CDR2 FQNNGV. The CDR3 sequence is CASSGRVGVETQYF. CDR3 in DNA: TGTGCCAGCAGCGGTCGGGTCGGGGTAGAGACCCAGTACTTC.

The chain links TRBV4-2 to TRBJ2-4; 8 bases align to TRBD2. The CDR3 runs to 16 residues. Trimming at V came to 2 bases and at J to 1 base, leaving 4 bases not matched to a gene. In germline, CDR1 is LGHNA, CDR2 YNFKEQ. The CDR3 reads CASSQSGGDAKNIQYF. The CDR3 bases are TGTGCCAGCAGCCAATCCGGGGGGGATGCCAAAAACATTCAGTACTTC.

This sequence joins TRBV5-3 and TRBJ2-7; D tentatively fits TRBD1 or TRBD2 (5 bases each). TRBV5-3 is placed among ORFs of uncertain function. The V end lost 0 bases, the J end lost 2 bases, and 12 bases lay between the germline ends. The CDR3 loop spans 15 amino acids. The CDR3 DNA follows: TGTGCCAGAAGCTTGGGGGGCGGGTCACCCTACGAGCAGTACGTC. Translating it yields CARSLGGGSPYEQYV.

V usage is TRBV7-2 and J usage is TRBJ2-5, with 9 bases fitting TRBD1. Per germline, CDR1 SGHTA and CDR2 FQGNSA. The CDR3 sequence is 13 residues long. With V trimmed by 3 bases and J by 10 bases, 6 bases remained unmatched. The CDR3 is CASSFRQGVDQYF. The CDR3 nucleotides are TGTGCCAGCAGCTTCAGACAGGGGGTCGACCAGTACTTC.

This rearrangement joins TRBV5-1 to TRBJ1-2; maybe TRBD1 (6 bases). V was clipped by 0 bases and J by 7 bases, with 13 bases between them. Per germline, CDR1 SGHRS and CDR2 YFSETQ. The CDR3 runs to 14 residues. CDR3 sequence (DNA): TGCGCCAGCAGCTTGGATCCAGGGGTGGTTGGCTACACCTTC. Translating gives CASSLDPGVVGYTF. The variable domain in full, completed from reference TRBV5-1 and TRBJ1-2, reads KAGVTQTPRYLIKTRGQQVTLSCSPISGHRSVSWYQQTPGQGLQFLFEYFSETQRNKGNFPGRFSGRQFSNSRSEMNVSTLELGDSALYLCASSLDPGVVGYTFGSGTRLTVV.

This clone was observed once. The rearrangement uses TRBV7-9 and TRBJ1-1; tentatively, D is TRBD1 (5 bases). The ends were cut back, 6 bases at V and 1 base at J, with 15 bases in the middle. CDR3 length: 15 residues. CDR1 SEHNR and CDR2 FQNEAQ come from the germline V gene (reference sequence). The chain's CDR3 is CASSSPQGGNTEAFF. CDR3 coding DNA: TGTGCCAGCAGTTCGCCCCAGGGCGGGAACACTGAAGCTTTCTTT.

CDR3 coding DNA: TGTGCCTGGAGAAAGCCCGGGACAACGAGTGAAGCTTTCTTT. Residues: CAWRKPGTTSEAFF. This sequence joins TRBV30 and TRBJ1-1; the D gene is possibly TRBD1 (6 bases). The V end lost 3 bases, the J end lost 7 bases, and 18 bases lay between the germline ends. Germline values: CDR1 GTSNPN, CDR2 SVGIG (reference sequence). There are 14 residues in the CDR3.

This chain uses TRBV19 with TRBJ1-5; D is perhaps TRBD1 (5 bases). The CDR3 covers 17 residues. In germline, CDR1 is LNHDA, CDR2 SQIVND (reference sequence). The V gene lost 9 bases and the J gene lost 2 bases, with 23 bases spanning the gap. The CDR3 DNA reads as TGTGCCAGCCTCAAAGGGGCAGGCTATGGGGGCAATCAGCCCCAGCATTTT. This translates into CASLKGAGYGGNQPQHF.

The rearrangement joins TRBV6-6 to TRBJ1-2, with 8 bases fitting TRBD1. V shed 8 bases, J shed 5 bases, and the junction held 7 bases outside the gene matches. CDR1 MNHNY and CDR2 SVGAGI come from the germline V gene (reference sequence). The CDR3 extends over 13 amino acids. For the CDR3, the DNA is TGTGCCAGCGTTCCAGGGGGCGCATATGGCTACACCTTC. This sequence encodes CASVPGGAYGYTF.

The V gene is TRBV28, the J gene TRBJ2-5; D may be TRBD2 (6 bases). The CDR3 runs to 14 residues. Trimming cost V 5 bases and J 1 base, with 11 bases left between them. Germline V gene sequence: CDR1 MDHEN, CDR2 SYDVKM. The DNA for the CDR3 is TGTGCCAGCAGTCCTCGGGACTTCCAAGAGACCCAGTACTTC. It codes for CASSPRDFQETQYF.

CDR3 sequence (DNA): TGTGCCAGCTCACCACTGGAAGCGGGGTCCGATGAAAAACTGTTTTTT. This gives the protein CASSPLEAGSDEKLFF. This chain connects TRBV18 to TRBJ1-4; D unresolved. CDR1 and CDR2 (germline): KGHSH, LQKENI. CDR3 length equals 16 residues. V was shortened by 1 base and J by 6 bases, with 15 bases between the two germline ends.

A remark on this clone: Since the CDR3 does not end with the conserved phenylalanine or tryptophan, this likely comes from a read error. The rearrangement links TRBV28 to TRBJ1-2, with 9 bases aligning to TRBD1. CDR1 is MDHEN, CDR2 SYDVKM, per germline. The CDR3 covers 14 residues. V lost 5 bases to trimming and J lost 7 bases; unmatched junction nucleotides: 8. Here the CDR3 reads CASSAAQGATGYTL. The CDR3 bases are TGTGCCAGCAGTGCAGCACAGGGGGCGACTGGCTACACCCTC.

J is TRBJ2-7 and V is TRBV28; maybe TRBD2 (5 bases). Germline assignment: CDR1 MDHEN and CDR2 SYDVKM. Trimming left V 3 bases short and J 3 bases short, with 9 bases between. CDR3 length: 13 residues. The CDR3 DNA follows: TGTGCCAGCAGTTTGACTAATCGCTACGAGCAGTACTTC. It yields the protein CASSLTNRYEQYF.

V and J are TRBV20-1 and TRBJ2-1, with D unresolved. CDR3 length: 10 amino acids. V was pared by 6 bases and J by 5 bases, with 5 bases between. Germline lookup yields CDR1 DFQATT and CDR2 SNEGSKA (reference sequence). CDR3 loop: CSARNNEQFF. The CDR3, as DNA: TGCAGTGCGAGAAACAATGAGCAGTTCTTC.

J is TRBJ1-5 and V is TRBV6-1; D is uncertain. The V gene lost 2 bases and the J gene lost 9 bases, with 5 bases spanning the gap. The germline CDR1 and CDR2 sequences are MNHNS and SASEGT. The CDR3 totals 11 residues. The chain's CDR3 is CASSESRPQHF. The CDR3 bases are TGTGCCAGCAGTGAATCCAGGCCCCAGCATTTT.